This T cell receptor (beta chain) emerged from a study of cytomegalovirus exposure and HLA in healthy donors. Overall study results and limits: In a later analysis, compared with equally common non-associated chains, HLA-associated beta chains were more expanded.

This PCR relied on a set of 60 Vbeta primers and 13 Jbeta primers. Libraries were prepared by immunoSEQ multiplex PCR; TCRdb keeps only in-frame clonotypes and omits some of them. Of 100,000 to 150,000 clones in the sample, approximately 80% are singletons; the top ten hold less than 2%. About this clone: The target antigen is unknown.

The germline gives CDR1 SNHLY, CDR2 FYNNEI. J gave up 10 bases and V 6 bases, and 4 bases lay outside the gene matches. The CDR3 is 12 residues long. The receptor was isolated from a woman in her thirties or forties in good health and CMV-seronegative. Material for sequencing was PBMCs. The V call is TRBV2, the J call TRBJ1-4; 8 bases are shared with TRBD1. CDR3 amino acids: CASRVQGGKLFF. The CDR3 DNA is TGTGCCAGCAGGGTACAGGGGGGAAAACTGTTTTTT.